The entry below gives a single T cell receptor (beta chain) sequence along with its context. The target antigen is unknown. These data are taken from a study of cytomegalovirus exposure and HLA in healthy donors. Study conclusions and caveats: An analysis that came later showed most CMV-associated TCR beta chains appearing HLA-restricted. Most TCR sequences proved rare, with some public TCRs found in many donors. Presence/absence analyses assumed roughly uniform sequencing depth across donors.

This PCR relied on a set of 60 Vbeta primers and 13 Jbeta primers. Sequencing was performed with immunoSEQ multiplex PCR; in TCRdb, only in-frame clones are kept and a portion is missing. Here the sample spans under 200,000 clones, roughly 80% being singletons. Germline assignment: CDR1 KGHSH and CDR2 LQKENI. This CDR3 comprises 16 residues. Trimming removed 0 bases from V and 10 bases from J; junction bases left unmatched: 6. Sample: PBMCs. V gene TRBV18 combines with J gene TRBJ1-6; 10 bases agree with TRBD1. The TCR was taken from a woman between 40 and 55 years old in good health and CMV-seronegative. The chain's CDR3 is CASSPPRGTGVSPLHF. The CDR3 DNA follows: TGTGCCAGCTCACCACCGCGCGGGACAGGGGTATCACCCCTCCACTTT. Supplemented by reference TRBV18 and TRBJ1-6, the full variable domain reads NAGVMQNPRHLVRRRGQEARLRCSPMKGHSHVYWYRQLPEEGLKFMVYLQKENIIDESGMPKERFSAEFPKEGPSILRIQQVVRGDSAAYFCASSPPRGTGVSPLHFGNGTRLTVT.